The next 25 T cell receptor beta chains were all read from a single sample in a study of blood T cell repertoires in COVID-19. Using immunoSEQ multiplex PCR, the repertoire was profiled, and TCRdb retains in-frame clones only, with some absent. Of some 250,000 clones in the sample, about 80% are singletons; the top ten hold around 3.4%. The sample was peripheral blood. These receptors originate from a woman of 80 years or more with acute or convalescent COVID-19.

This clone was observed a single time. This CDR3 reads CASSYKREGNEQFF. The CDR3 DNA follows: TGTGCCAGCAGTTACAAGCGGGAGGGGAATGAGCAGTTCTTC. The chain joins TRBV6-5 to TRBJ2-1, with TRBD2 identical over 10 bases. Germline CDR1 is MNHEY and CDR2 is SVGAGI. The CDR3 contains 14 residues. J lost 7 bases, V lost 2 bases, and 2 bases had no gene match.

The chain uses TRBV13 and TRBJ1-2, with D unresolved. Germline V gene data show CDR1 as PRHDT and CDR2 as FYEKMQ (reference sequence). The CDR3 runs 15 residues. With 5 bases removed from V and 3 bases from J, the gap between germline ends came to 16 bases. CDR3 amino acids: CASSRAGRSDYGYTF. The DNA for the CDR3 is TGTGCCAGCAGCCGTGCCGGGAGGTCCGACTATGGCTACACCTTC. Full variable domain (remainder filled in from reference TRBV13 and TRBJ1-2): AAGVIQSPRHLIKEKRETATLKCYPIPRHDTVYWYQQGPGQDPQFLISFYEKMQSDKGSIPDRFSAQQFSDYHSELNMSSLELGDSALYFCASSRAGRSDYGYTFGSGTRLTVV.

In its sample, this clone was seen a few times. The chain couples TRBV7-9 to TRBJ2-3; 8 nucleotides line up with TRBD2. Losses at the gene ends were 1 base for V and 11 bases for J; bases not matched to a gene: 5. Germline V gives CDR1 SEHNR, CDR2 FQNEAQ (reference sequence). The CDR3 has 13 residues. The CDR3 DNA is TGTGCCAGCAGCTTAGAGGGACTAGGGAGGCAGTATTTT. It specifies CASSLEGLGRQYF.

The chain recombines TRBV5-1 with TRBJ1-2; perhaps TRBD1 as D (6 bases). Germline CDR1 reads SGHRS; CDR2 reads YFSETQ. Trimming cost V 0 bases and J 5 bases, with 11 bases left between them. The CDR3 is 14 amino acids. The CDR3 DNA follows: TGCGCCAGCAGCTTGGCCCTACAGGGTTATGGCTACACCTTC. Its translation is CASSLALQGYGYTF.

The chain combines TRBV4-3 with TRBJ2-7; TRBD2 might be the D (7 bases). V was trimmed by 5 bases and J by 6 bases, leaving 20 bases between them. There are 15 residues in the CDR3. Per germline, CDR1 LGHNA and CDR2 YSLEER. The CDR3 bases are TGCGCCAGCAGCTTAGGGGGGGTCAAGAGGGGCGAGCAGTACTTC. Amino acids: CASSLGGVKRGEQYF.

The V and J genes are TRBV19 and TRBJ2-6, with D uncertain. From germline, CDR1 is LNHDA and CDR2 SQIVND (reference sequence). Trimming shortened V by 6 bases and J by 4 bases, and 7 bases separated the two germline ends. This CDR3 is built from 13 residues. The CDR3 region has the DNA TGTGCCAGTAGGGCTCGCGGGGCCAACGTCCTGACTTTC. Translated: CASRARGANVLTF.

The J gene is TRBJ1-3, the V gene TRBV6-4, with D uncertain. The CDR3 spans 15 residues. V was shortened by 0 bases and J by 6 bases, with 12 bases between the two germline ends. CDR1 MRHNA and CDR2 SNTAGT come from the germline V gene. CDR3 sequence: CASSDSRGAENTIYF. CDR3 coding DNA: TGTGCCAGCAGTGACTCCCGGGGAGCTGAAAACACCATATATTTT.

This clone occurred once. V and J are TRBV5-1 and TRBJ2-1; 8 bases fit TRBD2. The CDR3 is 14 amino acids. Germline values: CDR1 SGHRS, CDR2 YFSETQ. J was trimmed by 6 bases and V by 4 bases; bases with no gene match: 6. CDR3 nucleotides: TGCGCCAGCAGCCCCCCGGGGGGGGGCAATGAGCAGTTCTTC. It specifies CASSPPGGGNEQFF.

The chain recombines TRBV6-4 with TRBJ1-1, with 7 bases identical to TRBD1. The trim removed 0 bases at V and 9 bases at J, leaving 7 bases unmatched. The CDR3 contains 14 residues. Germline values: CDR1 MRHNA, CDR2 SNTAGT. The CDR3 region has the DNA TGTGCCAGCAGTGACTCGGGAAAGGGGGCCAAAGCTTTCTTT. This gives the protein CASSDSGKGAKAFF.

This clone was found a few times. The genes are TRBV5-1 and TRBJ2-2; 7 nucleotides match TRBD2. Unmatched junction bases numbered 15, after V lost 0 bases and J lost 4 bases. The CDR3 length is 19 residues. Germline CDR1 SGHRS, CDR2 YFSETQ. CDR3 sequence reads: CASSLEGRPGGGATGELFF. In nucleotides, the CDR3 is TGCGCCAGCAGCTTGGAAGGGAGGCCTGGCGGGGGAGCCACCGGGGAGCTGTTTTTT.

The chain recombines TRBV15 with TRBJ1-5; tentatively, D is TRBD1 (5 bases). Germline V gene data show CDR1 as LNHNV and CDR2 as YYDKDF (reference sequence). Trimming took 4 bases from V and 0 from J, leaving 7 bases between them. The CDR3 runs 14 residues. CDR3 nucleotides: TGTGCCACCAGCAAGGACACTAGCAATCAGCCCCAGCATTTT. Its protein is CATSKDTSNQPQHF.

J is TRBJ2-7 and V is TRBV5-1, with 7 bases identical to TRBD1. J gave up 3 bases and V 2 bases, and 5 bases lay outside the gene matches. The V gene's germline CDR1 is SGHRS and CDR2 YFSETQ. This CDR3 contains 14 residues. The CDR3 region is CASSFLDRFYEQYF. Here the CDR3 DNA reads TGCGCCAGCAGCTTTCTGGACAGGTTCTACGAGCAGTACTTC.

This clone came up once. J is TRBJ2-7 and V is TRBV4-1; TRBD2 matches 13 bases. The CDR3 totals 16 residues. V was pared by 3 bases and J by 7 bases, with 9 bases of the junction left unmatched. Germline V lookup: CDR1 MGHRA, CDR2 YSYEKL. The DNA of the CDR3 is TGCGCCAGCAGCCACCTCGGGACTAGCGGGACAGGTGAGCAGTACTTC. Its translation: CASSHLGTSGTGEQYF.

The J gene is TRBJ1-1, the V gene TRBV19; 8 bases map to TRBD1. CDR3 length: 15 amino acids. Germline loops: CDR1 LNHDA, CDR2 SQIVND (reference sequence). V lost 7 bases to trimming and J lost 4 bases; unmatched junction nucleotides: 11. The CDR3 sequence: CASTLPGQGGTEAFF. The DNA for the CDR3 is TGTGCCAGTACCCTTCCCGGACAGGGCGGCACTGAAGCTTTCTTT.

The chain is built from TRBV3-1 (or the pseudogene TRBV3-2) and TRBJ1-5, with D hard to call. The germline V gene has CDR1 LGHDT and CDR2 YNNKEL (reference sequence). V was trimmed by 3 bases and J by 5 bases, leaving 11 bases between them. The CDR3 runs to 14 residues. The CDR3 DNA reads TGTGCCAGCAGCCACATGGGGAGGGATCAGCCCCAGCATTTT. Translated, it gives CASSHMGRDQPQHF.

This rearrangement joins TRBV5-1 to TRBJ1-3, with no clear D. The germline V and J ends were trimmed by 0 bases and 0 bases, with 7 bases remaining between them. Germline-derived CDR1 and CDR2 are SGHRS and YFSETQ. The CDR3 has 15 amino acids. The CDR3 reads CASSLGQNSGNTIYF. The DNA of the CDR3 is TGCGCCAGCAGCTTGGGGCAAAACTCTGGAAACACCATATATTTT.

Only one count was recorded for this clone. This chain links TRBV3-1 (or the pseudogene TRBV3-2) with TRBJ2-3; unclear D gene. The germline V gene has CDR1 LGHDT and CDR2 YNNKEL (reference sequence). V lost 3 bases and J lost 3, with 4 bases in between. CDR3 length: 12 residues. DNA for the CDR3: TGTGCCAGCAGCCATGTAACAGATACGCAGTATTTT. This translates into CASSHVTDTQYF.

Here the CDR3 DNA reads TGTGCCAGTAGTATAAGTCTAGCGGAAAATGAGCAGTTCTTC. It specifies CASSISLAENEQFF. The chain uses TRBV19 and TRBJ2-1; 7 nucleotides agree with TRBD2. Losses at the gene ends were 2 bases for V and 7 bases for J; bases not matched to a gene: 5. The CDR3 is 14 amino acids. Germline V lookup: CDR1 LNHDA, CDR2 SQIVND (reference sequence).

This clone has more than one count but fewer than ten. The genes are TRBV6-5 and TRBJ1-6; TRBD1 matches 9 bases. Germline CDR1 and CDR2: MNHEY and SVGAGI. V trimming: 6 bases; J trimming: 6 bases; junction bases outside the gene matches: 3. This CDR3 has 14 amino acids. CDR3 DNA sequence: TGTGCCAGCAGCAGGACAGGGGCTAATTCACCCCTCCACTTT. Translation gives CASSRTGANSPLHF.

The chain recombines TRBV3-1 (or the pseudogene TRBV3-2) with TRBJ2-1; 7 bases are a match to TRBD1. CDR3 length: 15 amino acids. V gave up 6 bases and J gave up 6 bases; unmatched junction bases: 11. Per the germline V gene, CDR1 is LGHDT and CDR2 is YNNKEL (reference sequence). The CDR3 loop is CASSRLTGIFNEQFF. The DNA for the CDR3 is TGTGCCAGCAGTCGGTTGACAGGGATTTTCAATGAGCAGTTCTTC.

This chain uses TRBV5-1 with TRBJ2-3; 7 bases align to TRBD1. Germline CDR1 reads SGHRS; CDR2 reads YFSETQ. There are 14 residues in the CDR3. Trimming removed 3 bases from V and 5 bases from J; junction bases left unmatched: 6. In DNA form, the CDR3 reads TGCGCCAGCAGCTCGACAGGGTCGGGAGATACGCAGTATTTT. Protein product: CASSSTGSGDTQYF.

The gene calls are TRBV5-1 and TRBJ2-1; 10 nucleotides agree with TRBD2. Germline V gene sequence: CDR1 SGHRS, CDR2 YFSETQ. Losses at the gene ends were 2 bases for V and 8 bases for J; bases not matched to a gene: 13. The CDR3 extends over 17 amino acids. CDR3 residues: CASSLASGRAFTDEQFF. The CDR3 nucleotides are TGCGCCAGCAGCTTAGCCAGCGGGAGGGCCTTTACCGATGAGCAGTTCTTC.

The chain joins TRBV6-5 to TRBJ2-1; 8 bases align to TRBD2. Germline CDR1 reads MNHEY; CDR2 reads SVGAGI. Trimming removed 4 bases from V and 1 base from J; junction bases left unmatched: 6. The CDR3 contains 16 residues. The CDR3 sequence: CASSSRGGGSYNEQFF. The DNA for the CDR3 is TGTGCCAGCAGTTCTCGGGGGGGAGGATCCTACAATGAGCAGTTCTTC.

The chain employs TRBV3-1 (or the pseudogene TRBV3-2) and TRBJ1-1; TRBD1 matches 8 bases. With 8 bases clipped from V and 4 bases from J, the junction kept 9 bases outside the gene matches. CDR3 length equals 14 residues. Germline lookup yields CDR1 LGHDT and CDR2 YNNKEL (reference sequence). The CDR3 sequence: CASGTTGGTTEAFF. CDR3 bases: TGTGCCAGCGGTACCACAGGGGGTACCACTGAAGCTTTCTTT.

This clone appeared a few times. V is TRBV7-9 and J is TRBJ2-5; D not resolved. CDR1 SEHNR and CDR2 FQNEAQ come from the germline V gene (reference sequence). The CDR3 loop spans 14 amino acids. With 5 bases removed from V and 1 base from J, the gap between germline ends came to 11 bases. This CDR3 reads CASSPFALQETQYF. CDR3 nucleotide sequence: TGTGCCAGCAGCCCCTTCGCACTCCAAGAGACCCAGTACTTC.